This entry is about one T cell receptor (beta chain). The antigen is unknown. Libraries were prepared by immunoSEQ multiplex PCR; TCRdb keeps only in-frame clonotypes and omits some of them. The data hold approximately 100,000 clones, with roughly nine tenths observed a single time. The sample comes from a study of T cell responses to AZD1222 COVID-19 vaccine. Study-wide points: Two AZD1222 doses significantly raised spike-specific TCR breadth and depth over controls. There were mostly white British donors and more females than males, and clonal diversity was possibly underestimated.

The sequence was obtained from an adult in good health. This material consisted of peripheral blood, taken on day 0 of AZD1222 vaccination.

The CDR3 sequence: CASSEVIMGSSYEQYF. DNA of the CDR3: TGTGCCAGCAGTGAAGTAATAATGGGGAGCTCCTACGAGCAGTACTTC. The chain employs TRBV2 and TRBJ2-7; D might be TRBD2 (5 bases). The CDR3 loop spans 16 amino acids. Germline loops: CDR1 SNHLY, CDR2 FYNNEI. Trimming took off 1 base at V and 0 bases at J, with 13 bases between the two ends. The whole variable domain, remainder taken from reference TRBV2 and TRBJ2-7, is EPEVTQTPSHQVTQMGQEVILRCVPISNHLYFYWYRQILGQKVEFLVSFYNNEISEKSEIFDDQFSVERPDGSNFTLKIRSTKLEDSAMYFCASSEVIMGSSYEQYFGPGTRLTVT.